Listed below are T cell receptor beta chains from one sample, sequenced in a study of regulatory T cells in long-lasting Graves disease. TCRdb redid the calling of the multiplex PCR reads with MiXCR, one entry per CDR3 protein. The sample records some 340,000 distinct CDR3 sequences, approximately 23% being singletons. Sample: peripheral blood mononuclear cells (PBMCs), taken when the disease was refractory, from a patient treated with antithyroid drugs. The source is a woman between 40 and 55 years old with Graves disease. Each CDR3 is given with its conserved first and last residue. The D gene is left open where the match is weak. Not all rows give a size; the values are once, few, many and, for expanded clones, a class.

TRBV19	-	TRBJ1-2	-	TGTGCCAGTAGGTTCTTACAGGGAGGAAGCTATGGCTACACCTTC	CASRFLQGGSYGYTF
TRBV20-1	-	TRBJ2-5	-	TGCAGTGCTCAAAGGCGGCTGGCCGAAGAGACCCAGTACTTC	CSAQRRLAEETQYF
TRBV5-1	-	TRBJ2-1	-	TGCGCCAGCAGCCGGAGGGGAGCCACTGGTGAGCAGTTCTTC	CASSRRGATGEQFF
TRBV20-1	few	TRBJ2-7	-	TGCAGTGCTAGGAACGACAGGAGGTACGAGCAGTACTTC	CSARNDRRYEQYF
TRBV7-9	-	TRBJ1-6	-	TGTGTCAGCAGCTCGACCGAACCCTATAATTCACCCCTCCACTTT	CVSSSTEPYNSPLHF
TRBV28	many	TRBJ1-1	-	TGTGCCAGCAGTTTGGATGGCTTGAACACTGAAGCTTTCTTT	CASSLDGLNTEAFF
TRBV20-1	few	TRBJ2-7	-	TGCAGTGCTGGTGGACAGACCTACGAGCAGTACTTC	CSAGGQTYEQYF
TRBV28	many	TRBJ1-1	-	TGTGCCAGCAGTTCCACTAAAGCTACGAAGGAAATTGAAGCTTTCTTT	CASSSTKATKEIEAFF
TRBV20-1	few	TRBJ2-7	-	TGCAGTGCTAGAGATCGGCTCCCCGGGGTGTGGGAGCAGTACTTC	CSARDRLPGVWEQYF
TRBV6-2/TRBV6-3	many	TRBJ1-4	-	TGTGCCAGCAGTTCCCAGGGGACAACTAATGAAAAACTGTTTTTT	CASSSQGTTNEKLFF
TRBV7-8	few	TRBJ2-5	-	TGTGCCAGCAGCTTAGCTCGGAGGGTGGCAGGGGGGTTGGGAGAGACCCAGTACTTC	CASSLARRVAGGLGETQYF
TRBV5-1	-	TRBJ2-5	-	TGCGCCAACGCGACAGAACAGGTTGAAGAGACCCAGTACTTC	CANATEQVEETQYF
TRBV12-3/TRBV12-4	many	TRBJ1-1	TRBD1	TGTGCCAGCAGTCCCGGGACAGGGGATGTAACTGAAGCTTTCTTT	CASSPGTGDVTEAFF
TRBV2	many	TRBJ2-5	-	TGTGCCAGCAGTGACTTTGGGACCCAGTACTTC	CASSDFGTQYF
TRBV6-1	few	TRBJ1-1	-	TGTGCCAGCAGCCCGACAAGGGTTTACACTGAAGCTTTCTTT	CASSPTRVYTEAFF
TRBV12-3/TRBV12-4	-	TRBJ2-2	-	TGTGCCATCACGGTCGGCAGGGTGAACACCGGGGAGCTGTTTTTT	CAITVGRVNTGELFF
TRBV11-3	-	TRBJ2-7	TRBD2	TGTGCCAGCAGCTTAGATGGGTACCGGACTAGCGGAACCTACGAGCAGTACTTC	CASSLDGYRTSGTYEQYF
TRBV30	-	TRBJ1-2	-	TGTGCCTGGAGTGTACATGGGAATGGCTACACCTTC	CAWSVHGNGYTF
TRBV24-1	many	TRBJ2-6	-	TGTGCCACCAGTGATTTTACCTCTGGGGCCAACGTCCTGACTTTC	CATSDFTSGANVLTF
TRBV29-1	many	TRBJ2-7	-	TGCAGCGTCCTTAGACAGGGAGGCACTTACGAGCAGTACTTC	CSVLRQGGTYEQYF
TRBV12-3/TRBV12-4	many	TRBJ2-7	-	TGTGCCAGCAGTCCTCGGTCGAGCACCTCCTACGAGCAGTACTTC	CASSPRSSTSYEQYF
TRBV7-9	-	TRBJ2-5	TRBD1	TGTGCCAGCAGCCTCCGGAAGGGGCAGGGGGCATCGGAGACCCAGTACTTC	CASSLRKGQGASETQYF
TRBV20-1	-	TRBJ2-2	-	TGCAGTGCTAGTAGGGCAGAGAACACCGGGGAGCTGTTTTTT	CSASRAENTGELFF
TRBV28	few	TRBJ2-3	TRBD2	TGTGCCAGCAAGTTCTCCTTCGCGGGAGTCACAGATACGCAGTATTTT	CASKFSFAGVTDTQYF
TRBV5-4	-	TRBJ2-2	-	TGTGCCAGCAGCTTGGGGGCTAGAGCGAACACCGGGGAGCTGTTTTTT	CASSLGARANTGELFF
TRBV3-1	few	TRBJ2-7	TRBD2	TGTGCCAGCAGCCGAAGGGACTATCTTGCCTACGAGCAGTACTTC	CASSRRDYLAYEQYF
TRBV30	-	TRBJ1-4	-	TGTACCTGGAGTGTAGGGCAGGCGGAGGGTGAAAAACTGTTTTTT	CTWSVGQAEGEKLFF
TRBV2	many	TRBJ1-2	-	TGTGCCAGCGGCTTACAGGGAAACTATGGCTACACCTTC	CASGLQGNYGYTF
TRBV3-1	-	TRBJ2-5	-	TGTGCCAGCAGCCAAGGTGGTGGGGGCCAAGAGACCCAGTACTTC	CASSQGGGGQETQYF
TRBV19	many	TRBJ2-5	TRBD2	TGTGCCAGTAGAGGGGAAGGGCTAGCGGAAGAGACCCAGTACTTC	CASRGEGLAEETQYF
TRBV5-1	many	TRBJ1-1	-	TGCGCCAGCAGGCGGGGCGGACAGAACACTGAAGCTTTCTTT	CASRRGGQNTEAFF